Listed here are 29 T cell receptor beta chains from one sample, sequenced in a study of neurological immune-mediated disorders. Time point described: longitudinal time-point 2. Each CDR3 protein is one row after TCRdb ran MiXCR on the 5' RACE reads. The data hold some 87,000 distinct CDR3 sequences, with 5% to 6.5% observed a single time. The sequenced material came from PBMCs. Receptors originate from an older woman with multiple sclerosis.

This clonotype showed up many times. The CDR3 here is CASSQDIGNNQPQHF. CDR3 DNA sequence: TGTGCCAGCAGCCAAGATATTGGTAACAATCAGCCCCAGCATTTT. This rearrangement joins TRBV4-2 to TRBJ1-5; unclear D gene. The V and J ends lost 0 bases and 3 bases respectively, with 9 bases between them. The CDR3 has 15 residues. CDR1 and CDR2 from the germline V gene are LGHNA and YNFKEQ.

Regarding this clonotype: A much larger clonotype is one base distant, so this may be a read error. The chain uses TRBV3-1 and TRBJ2-1; 9 bases line up with TRBD2. The CDR3 totals 15 residues. In germline, CDR1 is LGHDT, CDR2 YNNKEL (reference sequence). The CDR3 loop reads CDSSPSGGHGNEQFF. The CDR3 DNA reads as TGTGACAGCAGCCCCAGCGGGGGGCATGGAAATGAGCAGTTCTTC.

To note about this clonotype: A much larger clone differs from this one at a single base, so this may be a read error. The V and J genes are TRBV12-3 or TRBV12-4 and TRBJ1-4, with D unresolved. The germline V and J ends were trimmed by 2 bases and 6 bases, with 10 bases remaining between them. CDR3 length equals 14 residues. CDR3 nucleotide sequence: TGTGCCAGCAGTTTACGGAAGCTAGATGAAAAACTGTTTTTT. It translates to CASSLRKLDEKLFF.

In this sample, this clonotype turned up a few times. This chain connects TRBV3-1 to TRBJ1-6; 11 bases line up with TRBD1. V shed 5 bases and J 0 bases; nucleotides not matched to a gene: 12. CDR1 LGHDT and CDR2 YNNKEL come from the germline V gene (reference sequence). This CDR3 is built from 20 residues. This chain's CDR3 is CASSGRTGGDKSSYNSPLHF. The DNA for the CDR3 is TGTGCCAGCAGCGGACGGACAGGGGGCGACAAGAGCTCCTATAATTCACCCCTCCACTTT.

The table lists this clonotype with many counts. The CDR3 reads CASSLDFGGSNQPQHF. CDR3 bases: TGTGCCAGCAGCTTAGACTTTGGGGGTAGCAATCAGCCCCAGCATTTT. V is TRBV7-2 and J is TRBJ1-5, with D maybe TRBD1 (5 bases). The CDR3 extends over 16 amino acids. V was trimmed by 1 base and J by 0 bases, leaving 10 bases between them. Germline lookup yields CDR1 SGHTA and CDR2 FQGNSA.

This clonotype was detected ten times or more. The V call is TRBV7-6, the J call TRBJ2-5; TRBD2 matches at 10 bases. The CDR3 contains 14 residues. V shed 5 bases and J 4 bases; nucleotides not matched to a gene: 4. CDR1 and CDR2 from the germline V gene are SGHVS and FNYEAQ. The CDR3 reads CASSPLAGLETQYF. CDR3 in DNA: TGTGCCAGCAGCCCACTAGCGGGATTAGAGACCCAGTACTTC.

In this sample, this clonotype turned up a few times. Here the CDR3 DNA reads TGTGCCAGCCCCCCGGGGGGTACCTTCAATGAGCAGTTCTTC. Its translation: CASPPGGTFNEQFF. The V gene is TRBV4-2, the J gene TRBJ2-1; 7 nucleotides align to TRBD2. The ends lost 8 bases at V and 6 bases at J; junction bases unmatched: 10. The germline V gene encodes CDR1 LGHNA and CDR2 YNFKEQ. The CDR3 contains 14 residues.

In this sample, this clonotype turned up many times. The chain couples TRBV7-9 to TRBJ1-2; D unresolved. The V end lost 5 bases, the J end lost 6 bases, and 13 bases lay between the germline ends. Germline-derived CDR1 and CDR2 are SEHNR and FQNEAQ (reference sequence). The CDR3 has 13 residues. The CDR3 DNA sequence: TGTGCCAGCAGCAAGTTCCAGGAGAATGGCTACACCTTC. Translated, it gives CASSKFQENGYTF.

Many counts were recorded for this clonotype. The chain combines TRBV5-1 with TRBJ2-2; D is perhaps TRBD1 or TRBD2 (5 bases each). CDR1 is SGHRS, CDR2 YFSETQ, per germline. The germline V and J ends were trimmed by 3 bases and 3 bases, with 9 bases remaining between them. There are 14 residues in the CDR3. The CDR3 sequence is CASSWLGDTGELFF. The CDR3 DNA sequence: TGCGCCAGCAGCTGGTTGGGGGACACCGGGGAGCTGTTTTTT.

This clonotype occurred a few times. The chain joins TRBV21-1 to TRBJ1-6; TRBD1, the table's D call, was not compared with the DNA. TRBV21-1 is reported as a pseudogene. There are 14 residues in the CDR3. CDR3 in DNA: TGTGCCAGCAGTAGGGACAGGGGAGGATCACCCCTCCACTTT. It encodes CASSRDRGGSPLHF.

The chain employs TRBV20-1 and TRBJ2-7; D is unclear. Trimming took off 5 bases at V and 6 bases at J, with 17 bases between the two ends. This CDR3 spans 13 amino acids. Germline CDR1 DFQATT, CDR2 SNEGSKA (reference sequence). For the CDR3, the DNA is TGCAGTGCTGAGACGGGTTCCGGGTCCGAGCAGTACTTC. This sequence encodes CSAETGSGSEQYF.

This clonotype was observed at least ten times. This rearrangement joins TRBV20-1 to TRBJ2-1; 7 nucleotides align to TRBD1. Unmatched junction bases numbered 5, after V lost 1 base and J lost 5 bases. Germline CDR1 is DFQATT and CDR2 is SNEGSKA (reference sequence). The CDR3 is 14 amino acids. In DNA, the CDR3 is TGCAGTGCTAGAGCCGGGACAGCTCACAATGAGCAGTTCTTC. This translates into CSARAGTAHNEQFF.

This clonotype appeared a few times. V usage is TRBV3-1 and J usage is TRBJ2-5, with 8 bases that match TRBD2. The CDR3 spans 14 residues. The V and J ends lost 1 base and 5 bases, in that order; junction bases with no gene match: 3. Germline V gene sequence: CDR1 LGHDT, CDR2 YNNKEL (reference sequence). CDR3 sequence: CASSQGRGRETQYF. The CDR3 DNA sequence: TGTGCCAGCAGCCAAGGTCGCGGGAGGGAGACCCAGTACTTC.

This clonotype was found many times. J is TRBJ2-7 and V is TRBV7-8; D perhaps matches TRBD1 (5 bases). CDR1 SGHVS and CDR2 FQNEAQ come from the germline V gene. The CDR3 sequence is 14 residues long. The V end was cut by 1 base, the J end by 0 bases, with 7 bases between. CDR3 DNA: TGTGCCAGCAGCTTAGGGACAACCTCCTACGAGCAGTACTTC. Translating it yields CASSLGTTSYEQYF.

This clonotype was seen many times. The chain couples TRBV12-3 or TRBV12-4 to TRBJ2-3; 9 bases are a match to TRBD2. The ends lost 5 bases at V and 7 bases at J; junction bases unmatched: 7. The CDR3 is 14 amino acids. The CDR3 loop reads CASSLSGGINTQYF. The CDR3 DNA sequence: TGTGCCAGCAGTCTTAGCGGGGGTATAAATACGCAGTATTTT.

V is TRBV7-2 and J is TRBJ2-5, with D tentatively TRBD2 (5 bases). The CDR3 consists of 13 residues. Germline V gene lookup returns CDR1 SGHTA and CDR2 FQGNSA. Between the trimmed V and J ends, which lost 1 base and 9 bases, there was a span of 12 bases. The DNA of the CDR3 is TGTGCCAGCAGCTTAGGGAATAGCGCACCCCAGTACTTC. Its protein product is CASSLGNSAPQYF.

The gene calls are TRBV5-1 and TRBJ2-2; a possible D gene is TRBD2 (6 bases). The CDR3 extends over 13 amino acids. Trimming left V 3 bases short and J 6 bases short, with 9 bases between. CDR1 is SGHRS and CDR2 is YFSETQ in the germline V gene. CDR3 amino acids: CASSWRDPGELFF. The CDR3 DNA sequence: TGCGCCAGCAGCTGGAGGGATCCCGGGGAGCTGTTTTTT.

With respect to this clonotype: A much larger clonotype is one base distant, so this may be a read error. This chain connects TRBV5-1 to TRBJ1-5; D gene uncertain. The CDR3 consists of 14 residues. With 0 bases removed from V and 10 bases from J, the gap between germline ends came to 14 bases. The germline V gene encodes CDR1 SGHRS and CDR2 YFSETQ. As DNA, the CDR3 is TGCGCCAGCAGCTTGGGTGTGGGCGAAGTACCCCAGCATTTT. Residues: CASSLGVGEVPQHF.

The chain links TRBV6-1 to TRBJ1-5; 8 bases map to TRBD1. J gave up 2 bases and V 8 bases, and 8 bases lay outside the gene matches. Looked up from germline, CDR1 is MNHNS and CDR2 is SASEGT. CDR3 length: 15 residues. CDR3 bases: TGTGCCAGCGCCCACGACAGGGGTGGCAATCAGCCCCAGCATTTT. Its protein is CASAHDRGGNQPQHF.

This clonotype was seen many times. The chain employs TRBV5-1 and TRBJ2-5, with TRBD2 matching over 8 bases. This CDR3 is built from 16 residues. Trimming at V came to 4 bases and at J to 4 bases, leaving 12 bases not matched to a gene. Germline values: CDR1 SGHRS, CDR2 YFSETQ. The CDR3 sequence: CASSKTLGLGGETQYF. Here the CDR3 DNA reads TGCGCCAGCAGCAAAACCCTGGGACTAGGGGGAGAGACCCAGTACTTC.

At least ten counts were recorded for this clonotype. The chain employs TRBV20-1 and TRBJ2-3, with unresolved D. Deletions cut 0 bases from V and 0 bases from J, with 10 bases between. The CDR3 loop spans 15 amino acids. Per the germline V gene, CDR1 is DFQATT and CDR2 is SNEGSKA (reference sequence). This CDR3 is CSAREWGSSTDTQYF. The CDR3 DNA follows: TGCAGTGCTAGAGAATGGGGTAGTAGCACAGATACGCAGTATTTT.

This clonotype was observed a handful of times. The V gene is TRBV20-1, the J gene TRBJ1-2, with D possibly being TRBD1 (6 bases). This CDR3 contains 14 residues. V was pared by 6 bases and J by 4 bases, with 18 bases between. Germline assignment: CDR1 DFQATT and CDR2 SNEGSKA (reference sequence). Written as DNA, the CDR3 is TGCAGTGCCACAACTGACAGGAACTCCTATGGCTACACCTTC. Protein sequence: CSATTDRNSYGYTF.

This clonotype has ten or more counts. The rearrangement links TRBV7-9 to TRBJ2-7; D may be TRBD2 (7 bases). Trimming stripped 2 bases from V and 6 bases from J, with 14 bases between. The CDR3 sequence is 14 residues long. The germline gives CDR1 SEHNR, CDR2 FQNEAQ (reference sequence). For the CDR3, the DNA is TGTGCCAGCAGCTTATGGACGGGGGGCGGCGAGCAGTACTTC. Its protein product is CASSLWTGGGEQYF. Full variable domain (missing parts from reference TRBV7-9 and TRBJ2-7): DTGVSQNPRHKITKRGQNVTFRCDPISEHNRLYWYRQTLGQGPEFLTYFQNEAQLEKSRLLSDRFSAERPKGSFSTLEIQRTEQGDSAMYLCASSLWTGGGEQYFGPGTRLTVT.

This clonotype was counted at least ten times. The V and J genes are TRBV12-3 or TRBV12-4 and TRBJ1-6, with 10 bases lining up with TRBD1. The ends lost 6 bases at V and 4 bases at J; junction bases unmatched: 12. This CDR3 spans 18 amino acids. The CDR3 reads CASRGQGRSGSYNSPLHF. CDR3 nucleotide sequence: TGTGCCAGCAGGGGACAGGGGAGGTCAGGTTCTTATAATTCACCCCTCCACTTT.

V is TRBV5-1 and J is TRBJ1-5; TRBD1 matches 7 bases. Per germline, CDR1 SGHRS and CDR2 YFSETQ. The CDR3 has 15 residues. With 0 bases clipped from V and 7 bases from J, the junction kept 7 bases outside the gene matches. CDR3 bases: TGCGCCAGCAGCTTGGGACACGACAGGGAGCAGCCCCAGCATTTT. This gives the protein CASSLGHDREQPQHF.

V is TRBV5-6 and J is TRBJ2-5, with a tentative D call TRBD2 (5 bases). The V and J ends lost 4 bases and 5 bases respectively, with 12 bases between them. CDR1 and CDR2 (germline): SGHDT, YYEEEE. This CDR3 is 13 amino acids long. The CDR3 sequence: CASSAYSGETQYF. CDR3 sequence (DNA): TGTGCCAGCAGCGCATACTCGGGGGAGACCCAGTACTTC.

In its sample, this clonotype was seen a few times. The genes are TRBV5-1 and TRBJ1-1, with 7 positions matching TRBD1. The germline CDR1 and CDR2 sequences are SGHRS and YFSETQ. Losses at the gene ends were 2 bases for V and 1 base for J; bases not matched to a gene: 2. The CDR3 runs to 14 residues. The CDR3 here is CASSLQGSNTEAFF. CDR3 nucleotides: TGCGCCAGCAGCTTACAGGGGTCGAACACTGAAGCTTTCTTT.

The chain employs TRBV18 and TRBJ1-1; weak D call: TRBD1 (5 bases). The CDR3 sequence is 15 residues long. Per the germline V gene, CDR1 is KGHSH and CDR2 is LQKENI. With 4 bases removed from V and 1 base from J, the gap between germline ends came to 13 bases. CDR3 residues: CASSRWGSENTEAFF. The CDR3 DNA is TGTGCCAGCTCACGGTGGGGGAGCGAGAACACTGAAGCTTTCTTT.

This clonotype was detected many times. The V call is TRBV7-2, the J call TRBJ2-1; 12 bases fit TRBD2. Looked up from germline, CDR1 is SGHTA and CDR2 is FQGNSA. V was pared by 1 base and J by 4 bases, with 5 bases of the junction left unmatched. This CDR3 region has 17 residues. CDR3 amino acids: CASSLESSGGAYNEQFF. The CDR3 DNA follows: TGTGCCAGCAGCTTAGAGTCTAGCGGGGGGGCATACAATGAGCAGTTCTTC. The entire variable domain, with the rest obtained from reference TRBV7-2 and TRBJ2-1, is as follows: GAGVSQSPSNKVTEKGKDVELRCDPISGHTALYWYRQSLGQGLEFLIYFQGNSAPDKSGLPSDRFSAERTGGSVSTLTIQRTQQEDSAVYLCASSLESSGGAYNEQFFGPGTRLTVL.